These T cell receptor beta chains were read from a single sample in a study of blood T cell repertoires in COVID-19. Produced via immunoSEQ multiplex PCR; TCRdb's table is partial and in-frame only. The repertoire holds roughly 200,000 clones, with around 81% as singletons. The sequenced sample was peripheral blood. Every receptor here comes from a man aged 50 or older with active or convalescent COVID-19. The CDR3 runs from the conserved cysteine through the conserved F or W. D genes are given only for firm matches. Clone size is not always given. Where it is, it says once, few, many or a class for expanded clones.

D gene,clone size,J gene,V gene,CDR3 protein,CDR3 DNA
TRBD1,.,TRBJ1-1,TRBV5-3,CARSLALQGADGAFF,TGTGCCAGAAGCTTGGCCTTACAGGGGGCGGATGGGGCTTTCTTT
TRBD1,once,TRBJ1-2,TRBV6-6,CASSRRQGGDGYTF,TGTGCCAGCAGTCGGCGACAGGGGGGAGACGGCTACACCTTC
.,.,TRBJ1-1,TRBV9,CASSVAPSAGRGTEAFF,TGTGCCAGCAGCGTAGCCCCCTCGGCAGGGAGGGGGACTGAAGCTTTCTTT
TRBD1,.,TRBJ1-5,TRBV6-5,CASSGTGEQPQHF,TGTGCCAGCAGCGGGACAGGGGAACAGCCCCAGCATTTT
.,.,TRBJ2-2,TRBV9,CASSVQGNTGELFF,TGTGCCAGCAGCGTACAGGGGAACACCGGGGAGCTGTTTTTT
.,.,TRBJ2-2,TRBV2,CASGGEVTGELFF,TGTGCCAGCGGCGGGGAGGTCACCGGGGAGCTGTTTTTT
.,.,TRBJ2-1,TRBV24-1,CATSDFGGLNNEQFF,TGTGCCACCAGTGATTTCGGCGGACTGAACAATGAGCAGTTCTTC
TRBD1,.,TRBJ1-2,TRBV14,CASSPLDRGKYGYTF,TGTGCCAGCAGCCCCCTGGACAGGGGGAAATATGGCTACACCTTC
TRBD1,.,TRBJ2-7,TRBV2,CASSGQGYEQYF,TGTGCCAGCAGTGGACAGGGCTACGAGCAGTACTTC
TRBD1,.,TRBJ1-6,TRBV6-5,CASRGQEGNNSPLHF,TGTGCCAGCAGGGGACAGGAGGGGAATAATTCACCCCTCCACTTT
.,.,TRBJ1-4,TRBV19,CASSMERSATNEKLFF,TGTGCCAGTAGTATGGAGAGGAGTGCAACTAATGAAAAACTGTTTTTT
.,.,TRBJ1-2,TRBV18,CASSPWAKGDYGYTF,TGTGCCAGCTCACCATGGGCCAAGGGGGACTATGGCTACACCTTC
TRBD2,.,TRBJ2-7,TRBV10-1,CASRGEGPPGYEQYF,TGCGCCAGCAGGGGGGAGGGGCCACCGGGCTACGAGCAGTACTTC
.,.,TRBJ1-2,TRBV28,CASSFSPGGANYGYTF,TGTGCCAGCAGTTTTTCCCCGGGGGGCGCTAACTATGGCTACACCTTC
.,.,TRBJ2-7,TRBV18,CASSKGRWSYEQYF,TGTGCCAGCTCAAAGGGGCGTTGGTCCTACGAGCAGTACTTC
.,.,TRBJ2-1,TRBV4-2,CASSPGDSYNEQFF,TGTGCCAGCAGCCCCGGAGACAGCTACAATGAGCAGTTCTTC
.,.,TRBJ1-5,TRBV2,CASSDWGGQGQPQHF,TGTGCCAGCAGTGATTGGGGGGGGCAGGGTCAGCCCCAGCATTTT
TRBD1,.,TRBJ1-5,TRBV28,CASSPRTGWIGLNQPQHF,TGTGCCAGCAGTCCTCGGACAGGGTGGATTGGGTTAAATCAGCCCCAGCATTTT
TRBD2,.,TRBJ2-3,TRBV19,CASSIASGVVDTQYF,TGTGCCAGTAGTATAGCTAGCGGGGTAGTGGATACGCAGTATTTT
TRBD1,.,TRBJ2-2,TRBV5-3,CARSLEQGAPQGELFF,TGTGCCAGAAGCTTGGAGCAGGGGGCGCCCCAAGGGGAGCTGTTTTTT
TRBD2,.,TRBJ2-5,TRBV2,CASSEARGEKETQYF,TGTGCCAGCAGTGAAGCGCGGGGGGAGAAAGAGACCCAGTACTTC
.,.,TRBJ2-7,TRBV5-5,CASSLGEVGRGEQYF,TGTGCCAGCAGCCTAGGGGAAGTGGGTCGAGGCGAGCAGTACTTC
TRBD2,few,TRBJ2-7,TRBV5-5,CASSLGLAETLRGQYF,TGTGCCAGCAGCTTGGGTCTAGCGGAGACCCTACGAGGGCAGTACTTC
.,.,TRBJ2-1,TRBV5-1,CASSPLPGSYNEQFF,TGCGCCAGCAGTCCTCTTCCAGGGTCCTACAATGAGCAGTTCTTC
.,few,TRBJ1-2,TRBV5-5,CASSTLGGNYGYTF,TGTGCCAGCAGCACCCTGGGAGGGAACTATGGCTACACCTTC
TRBD1,few,TRBJ2-7,TRBV7-2,CASSFGQGFDEQYF,TGTGCCAGCAGCTTCGGACAGGGTTTTGACGAGCAGTACTTC
.,.,TRBJ1-2,TRBV27,CASRNPGENYGYTF,TGTGCCAGCAGGAATCCGGGGGAAAACTATGGCTACACCTTC
.,.,TRBJ2-7,TRBV9,CASSVEQVPYEQYF,TGTGCCAGCAGCGTAGAACAAGTCCCCTACGAGCAGTACTTC
.,.,TRBJ2-7,TRBV7-9,CASSKQYYEQYF,TGTGCCAGCAGCAAACAGTACTACGAGCAGTACTTC
.,.,TRBJ2-1,TRBV4-2,CASSQVNSDSGVFF,TGTGCCAGCAGCCAAGTGAATTCGGACAGCGGGGTGTTCTTC
.,medium-sized,TRBJ1-5,TRBV2,CASSYRLGSNQPQHF,TGTGCCAGCAGCTACAGGCTGGGTAGCAATCAGCCCCAGCATTTT
.,.,TRBJ2-7,TRBV27,CASSLDSSVEQYF,TGTGCCAGCAGTTTGGACAGCTCCGTCGAGCAGTACTTC
TRBD1,.,TRBJ2-7,TRBV2,CASSGPGQGLEEQYF,TGTGCCAGCTCCGGACCGGGACAGGGCCTAGAAGAGCAGTACTTC
.,.,TRBJ2-7,TRBV15,CATSITVDSYEQYF,TGTGCCACCAGCATCACTGTGGACAGTTACGAGCAGTACTTC
.,.,TRBJ1-1,TRBV20-1,CSARADTEAFF,TGCAGTGCTAGAGCCGACACTGAAGCTTTCTTT
.,.,TRBJ2-5,TRBV29-1,CSVGVSEETQYF,TGCAGCGTTGGGGTTAGCGAGGAGACCCAGTACTTC
.,.,TRBJ2-3,TRBV7-3,CASSLGASGGTDTQYF,TGTGCCAGCAGCTTAGGGGCTTCGGGGGGCACAGATACGCAGTATTTT
.,.,TRBJ2-3,TRBV4-3,CASSQDRVDTQYF,TGCGCCAGCAGCCAAGATCGGGTTGATACGCAGTATTTT
TRBD1,many,TRBJ1-3,TRBV7-8,CASSSRQGYRSSSGNTIYF,TGTGCCAGCAGCTCGCGACAGGGCTATAGGTCGAGCTCTGGAAACACCATATATTTT
TRBD2,.,TRBJ2-3,TRBV27,CASSRDYFTDTQYF,TGTGCCAGTTCCCGGGACTACTTCACAGATACGCAGTATTTT
TRBD1,.,TRBJ1-5,TRBV14,CASSFHPGTDSNQPQHF,TGTGCCAGCAGCTTCCACCCCGGGACAGATAGCAATCAGCCCCAGCATTTT
.,.,TRBJ1-5,TRBV30,CAWSSGINQPQHF,TGTGCCTGGAGTTCGGGGATTAATCAGCCCCAGCATTTT
.,.,TRBJ2-3,TRBV13,CASSLPPSLADTQYF,TGTGCCAGCAGCTTACCCCCAAGCTTGGCAGATACGCAGTATTTT
.,.,TRBJ2-5,TRBV15,CATSRVRFQETQYF,TGTGCCACCAGCAGAGTGCGCTTCCAAGAGACCCAGTACTTC
TRBD1,once,TRBJ1-5,TRBV5-1,CASSPTGDSNQPQHF,TGCGCCAGCAGCCCTACAGGGGATAGCAATCAGCCCCAGCATTTT